These T cell receptor beta chains were read from a single sample in a study of shared T cell receptors in the human thymus. Profiling relied on immunoSEQ multiplex PCR, and the TCRdb table lists in-frame clones only, not all of them. Seen here are hundreds of thousands of clones, 70% to 90% observed once, and the top ten hold about 0.01%. Separately, the same data were catalogued under a study of human thymus T cells.

Sequenced input: thymocytes. All receptors derive from a boy younger than two with a congenital heart defect. The CDR3 runs from the conserved cysteine through the conserved F or W. The D gene is left open where the match is weak. Part of the rows lack a size; the others show once, few, many or a class for expanded clones.

D	V	size	J	DNA	CDR3
NA	TRBV25-1	NA	TRBJ2-2	TGTGCCAGCAGTGATAACGGGTCGAACACCGGGGAGCTGTTTTTT	CASSDNGSNTGELFF
NA	TRBV18	once	TRBJ2-4	TGTGCCAGCTCACCACCAAAGGGGCAGGACCCAAAATGGAAAAACATTCAGTACTTC	CASSPPKGQDPKWKNIQYF
TRBD2	TRBV28	NA	TRBJ2-5	TGTGCCAGCAGCCAGCCGGGACTAGGAGAAGAGACCCAGTACTTC	CASSQPGLGEETQYF
TRBD2	TRBV15	NA	TRBJ2-1	TGTGCCACCAGGGAAGCGGGAGGGTTCTACAATGAGCAGTTCTTC	CATREAGGFYNEQFF
TRBD2	TRBV9	NA	TRBJ2-7	TGTGCCAGCTCGGGCGGGAGTATTTCCTACGAGCAGTACTTC	CASSGGSISYEQYF
NA	TRBV27	NA	TRBJ2-7	TGTGCCAGCAGCCGTACACCTTCCTACGAGCAGTACTTC	CASSRTPSYEQYF
NA	TRBV7-9	NA	TRBJ2-1	TGTGCCAGCAGCGCCCCGGGACTCAGGGTCAATGAGCAGTTCTTC	CASSAPGLRVNEQFF
TRBD2	TRBV11-2	NA	TRBJ2-7	TGTGCCAGCAGCTTAAGGACTAGCGGGAGGGCCGGCTCCTACGAGCAGTACTTC	CASSLRTSGRAGSYEQYF
NA	TRBV11-3	NA	TRBJ2-7	TGTGCCAGCAGCTCAGATTTGGGGGGTGAGCAGTACTTC	CASSSDLGGEQYF
TRBD2	TRBV10-3	few	TRBJ2-7	TGTGCCATCAGTCCCGACGGGCGGGAGGAATGGTACGAGCAGTACTTC	CAISPDGREEWYEQYF
NA	TRBV7-9	NA	TRBJ1-1	TGTGCCAGCAGCTTAGGGAATAGGACACTGAACACTGAAGCTTTCTTT	CASSLGNRTLNTEAFF
TRBD1	TRBV7-8	NA	TRBJ2-1	TGTGCCAGCAGCTCGCCCAACCTAAAACAGGGGAAGGAGACTAACAATGAGCAGTTCTTC	CASSSPNLKQGKETNNEQFF
NA	TRBV21-1	NA	TRBJ2-5	TGTGCCAGCAGCAAAGGTTGCCAGCGGGACCCGTGGGGGGACCAGTACTTC	CASSKGCQRDPWGDQYF
TRBD2	TRBV6-6	NA	TRBJ2-3	TGTGCCAGCAGTTACGGGACTAGCGGGAGGCCAGATACGCAGTATTTT	CASSYGTSGRPDTQYF
TRBD2	TRBV7-2	NA	TRBJ2-7	TGTGCCAGCAGCTTCGCTCTACTAGCGGGAGTGAAAGAGCAGTACTTC	CASSFALLAGVKEQYF
NA	TRBV30	NA	TRBJ1-4	TGTGCCTGGAGTGAAGGATGGGGGGGTGAAAAACTGTTTTTT	CAWSEGWGGEKLFF
TRBD2	TRBV4-2	few	TRBJ2-7	TGTGCCAGCAGCCAAGGGAGGACTAGCGGCTACGAGCAGTACTTC	CASSQGRTSGYEQYF
TRBD2	TRBV5-1	NA	TRBJ2-7	TGCGCCAGCAGCTTGGCGGCTAGCGGGAGTGAGTACGAGCAGTACTTC	CASSLAASGSEYEQYF
TRBD2	TRBV4-3	NA	TRBJ2-2	TGCGCCAGCAGCCAAGATGAGGGGAGGGTGGGGACCGGGGAGCTGTTTTTT	CASSQDEGRVGTGELFF
NA	TRBV6-5	NA	TRBJ2-2	TGTGCCAGCAGTACAGACCCGGTACCCGGGGAGCTGTTTTTT	CASSTDPVPGELFF
NA	TRBV27	NA	TRBJ2-2	TGTGCCAGCACCTGGGACATGATAACTACCGGGGAGCTGTTTTTT	CASTWDMITTGELFF
TRBD1	TRBV10-3	NA	TRBJ2-5	TGTGCCATCAGCATGGACAGGACGCAAGAGACCCAGTACTTC	CAISMDRTQETQYF
TRBD1	TRBV5-6	NA	TRBJ1-2	TGTGCCAGCAGCTTATTCAGGTCAGGGGGAATAGGAGGCTACACCTTC	CASSLFRSGGIGGYTF
NA	TRBV19	few	TRBJ1-4	TGTGCCAGTAGTATGGCGGCAGACCAAGCAACTAATGAAAAACTGTTTTTT	CASSMAADQATNEKLFF
NA	TRBV6-1	NA	TRBJ2-5	TGTGCCAGCAGTGGGGGGGTGATAGCGGTCCAAGAGACCCAGTACTTC	CASSGGVIAVQETQYF
TRBD2	TRBV7-9	NA	TRBJ2-1	TGTGCCAGCAGCCAACTAGCGGGAGGGGGCAATGAGCAGTTCTTC	CASSQLAGGGNEQFF
NA	TRBV27	NA	TRBJ2-1	TGTGCCAGCAGTAACGACAGTTCCTACAATGAGCAGTTCTTC	CASSNDSSYNEQFF
TRBD2	TRBV5-6	NA	TRBJ2-1	TGTGCCAGCAGCTTGGCAGGGAGACAGCGGGAGAACCATGAGCAGTTCTTC	CASSLAGRQRENHEQFF
NA	TRBV5-8	NA	TRBJ2-7	TGTGCCAGCAGCTGCGCAGGGTACGAGCAGTACTTC	CASSCAGYEQYF
TRBD1	TRBV11-1	once	TRBJ2-2	TGTGCCAGCAGCTTACGCCAGGGGGTTCCGAACACCGGGGAGCTGTTTTTT	CASSLRQGVPNTGELFF
TRBD2	TRBV7-2	once	TRBJ2-3	TGTGCCAGCAGCGTCACGGGAGGGATCACAGATACGCAGTATTTT	CASSVTGGITDTQYF
TRBD1	TRBV7-8	once	TRBJ2-2	TGTGCCAGCAGCTCTTACGGGACAGCGAACACCGGGGAGCTGTTTTTT	CASSSYGTANTGELFF
NA	TRBV11-3	NA	TRBJ2-1	TGTGCCAGCAGCTCAAAGGAAGAGGGAGGCCCTTCCTACAATGAGCAGTTCTTC	CASSSKEEGGPSYNEQFF
TRBD2	TRBV10-3	NA	TRBJ2-7	TGTGCCATCAGTGAGGTAGCGGGGACCTCCTACGAGCAGTACTTC	CAISEVAGTSYEQYF
NA	TRBV5-4	NA	TRBJ2-7	TGTGCCAGCAGCTTGGACCTCCGGGACAAGAGCTCCTACGAGCAGTACTTC	CASSLDLRDKSSYEQYF
TRBD2	TRBV10-3	NA	TRBJ2-1	TGTGCCACCCGGGATCCCGCTAGCGGGAGGGCGGTTGAGCAGTTCTTC	CATRDPASGRAVEQFF
TRBD2	TRBV10-2	NA	TRBJ2-1	TGCGCCAGCAGTCGCCGGGGGGCTTCTAGCGGGACTACACTAAGCTCCTACAATGAGCAGTTCTTC	CASSRRGASSGTTLSSYNEQFF
TRBD2	TRBV4-3	NA	TRBJ2-2	TGCGCCAGCAGCCTCCTTCCTAGCGGGGGCCCCCCCACGAACACCGGGGAGCTGTTTTTT	CASSLLPSGGPPTNTGELFF
NA	TRBV5-5	NA	TRBJ2-1	TGTGCCAGCAGCTTGGGGCCTTCTCCCGTGCTTGAGCAGTTCTTC	CASSLGPSPVLEQFF
TRBD1	TRBV7-2	NA	TRBJ2-2	TGTGCCAGCAGCTTTCTGGACAGGGCCCTGAACACCGGGGAGCTGTTTTTT	CASSFLDRALNTGELFF
TRBD1	TRBV19	once	TRBJ1-1	TGTGCCAGTAGTGACGGGGGGACAGGGAACACTGAAGCTTTCTTT	CASSDGGTGNTEAFF
NA	TRBV27	NA	TRBJ1-2	TGTGCCAGCAGTCCGGGACAAACTCTTAACTATGGCTACACCTTC	CASSPGQTLNYGYTF
NA	TRBV4-3	NA	TRBJ2-1	TGCGCCAGCAGCCTCCATAGGGGCATAGCCTCCTACAATGAGCAGTTCTTC	CASSLHRGIASYNEQFF
NA	TRBV28	NA	TRBJ2-3	TGTGCCAGCAGCGATACCCGCAGGGGAGTCACAGATACGCAGTATTTT	CASSDTRRGVTDTQYF
TRBD1	TRBV4-3	once	TRBJ2-7	TGCGCCAGCAGCCATTCCGGGACAGGAAGCTCCTACGAGCAGTACTTC	CASSHSGTGSSYEQYF
TRBD2	TRBV19	once	TRBJ2-7	TGTGCCAGTAGTCCGGGACTAGCGGGAGGAAAGGACGAGCAGTACTTC	CASSPGLAGGKDEQYF
NA	TRBV23-1	NA	TRBJ1-1	TGCGCCAGCAGTCAATCACCCGGGGGGCGGTGGCTGAACACTGAAGCTTTCTTT	CASSQSPGGRWLNTEAFF
NA	TRBV10-3	NA	TRBJ2-7	TGTGCCATCAGTGTTGGAGGGACGGATAAATACTACGAGCAGTACTTC	CAISVGGTDKYYEQYF
NA	TRBV7-8	NA	TRBJ2-7	TGTGCCAGCAGCTTAAGACCGGGAGTCCTTCTTGTCGAGCAGTACTTC	CASSLRPGVLLVEQYF
NA	TRBV27	NA	TRBJ1-1	TGTGCCAGCAGTCCAAGGTCGTCCGAATCTAGATTAAACACTGAAGCTTTCTTT	CASSPRSSESRLNTEAFF
TRBD2	TRBV7-9	NA	TRBJ2-7	TGTGCCAGCAGCTTTGGGGACCCGGGACTAGAGTTTTGCGAGCAGTACTTC	CASSFGDPGLEFCEQYF
TRBD2	TRBV13	NA	TRBJ2-7	TGTGCCAGCAGCCAGGGACTAACCTCCTACGAGCAGTACTTC	CASSQGLTSYEQYF